This passage covers 14 T cell receptor beta chains from one sample sequenced in a study of molecular identifiers for immune sequencing clone quantification. Using its own MiXCR run on the PCR reads, TCRdb lists one record per CDR3 protein. The sample includes under 800,000 distinct CDR3 sequences, less than 30% of them seen just once. The sequenced sample consisted of naive CD8+ T cells from blood, with Jurkat cell RNA spiked in. The subset was: FACS-sorted CD8+CD4-CCR7+CD45RA+ naive T cells. These TCRs come from a human donor in good health. Some libraries in this study had Jurkat cell RNA spiked in.

This clonotype has a handful of counts. The chain recombines TRBV6-5 with TRBJ1-2; D ambiguous. Trimming took 5 bases from V and 3 from J, leaving 13 bases between them. This CDR3 is built from 14 residues. The V gene's germline CDR1 is MNHEY and CDR2 SVGAGI. Here the CDR3 reads CASSPIVGHYGYTF. The CDR3, as DNA: TGTGCCAGCAGTCCTATAGTAGGGCACTATGGCTACACCTTC.

Many counts were recorded for this clonotype. The V gene is TRBV6-5, the J gene TRBJ2-7; 7 nucleotides match TRBD1. V trimming: 5 bases; J trimming: 5 bases; junction bases outside the gene matches: 6. CDR1 MNHEY and CDR2 SVGAGI come from the germline V gene. This CDR3 has 13 residues. The CDR3 sequence is CASSPDRDNEQYF. Written as DNA, the CDR3 is TGTGCCAGCAGTCCCGACAGGGACAACGAGCAGTACTTC.

This clonotype appeared a few times. V is TRBV20-1 and J is TRBJ2-7; D perhaps matches TRBD1 (6 bases). This CDR3 spans 14 amino acids. Trimming left V 3 bases short and J 5 bases short, with 17 bases between. The germline V gene has CDR1 DFQATT and CDR2 SNEGSKA (reference sequence). Here the CDR3 reads CSARSQGSLDEQYF. The CDR3 DNA sequence: TGCAGTGCTAGGTCTCAGGGGTCTTTGGACGAGCAGTACTTC.

The table lists this clonotype with a few counts. The chain recombines TRBV27 with TRBJ2-7, with D possibly being TRBD1 (6 bases). Trimming shortened V by 5 bases and J by 2 bases, and 19 bases separated the two germline ends. Germline values: CDR1 MNHEY, CDR2 SMNVEV (reference sequence). The CDR3 spans 16 residues. DNA of the CDR3: TGTGCCAGCAGTCCGCACAGGGAGAACGGTGCCTACGAGCAGTACTTC. Its translation: CASSPHRENGAYEQYF.

This clonotype has just one count. A read error may be the cause here, since a much bigger clone is one base away. The chain recombines TRBV7-9 with TRBJ1-5; 10 positions agree with TRBD1. The CDR3 is made up of 15 amino acids. Germline CDR1 reads SEHNR; CDR2 reads FQNEAQ (reference sequence). This CDR3 reads CANSAGQGGNQPQHF. The CDR3 DNA reads as TGTGCCAACAGCGCCGGACAGGGGGGCAATCAGCCCCAGCATTTT.

This clonotype has at least ten counts. This chain uses TRBV5-1 with TRBJ2-7, with TRBD1 identical over 7 bases. Per germline, CDR1 SGHRS and CDR2 YFSETQ. The CDR3 is 14 amino acids. Unmatched junction bases numbered 8, after V lost 3 bases and J lost 5 bases. Written as DNA, the CDR3 is TGCGCCAGCAGCTCAAAGGGGGCGTACGACGAGCAGTACTTC. This sequence encodes CASSSKGAYDEQYF.

This clonotype was detected only a few times. The J gene is TRBJ2-1, the V gene TRBV5-6, with a possible D match to TRBD2 (6 bases). This CDR3 has 16 residues. Per germline, CDR1 SGHDT and CDR2 YYEEEE. The ends were cut back, 4 bases at V and 5 bases at J, with 19 bases in the middle. CDR3 sequence reads: CASSHHGLPWNNEQFF. CDR3 coding DNA: TGTGCCAGCAGCCACCACGGACTACCGTGGAACAATGAGCAGTTCTTC.

Points on this clonotype: This may be a read error, as it is one base from a much larger clone. The gene calls are TRBV29-1 and TRBJ2-2; tentative D call: TRBD2 (6 bases). The CDR3 contains 15 residues. V was clipped by 6 bases and J by 2 bases, with 16 bases between them. Germline CDR1 reads SQVTM; CDR2 reads ANQGSEA. The DNA for the CDR3 is TGCAGCGTCATTCCCGGGACTGCAAACACCGGGGAGCTGTTTTTT. Protein product: CSVIPGTANTGELFF.

The chain is built from TRBV5-1 and TRBJ2-2; D not resolved. With 0 bases removed from V and 3 bases from J, the gap between germline ends came to 6 bases. Germline V gene sequence: CDR1 SGHRS, CDR2 YFSETQ. This CDR3 contains 14 residues. This CDR3 reads CASSLVWDTGELFF. The DNA of the CDR3 is TGCGCCAGCAGCTTGGTGTGGGACACCGGGGAGCTGTTTTTT. The variable domain in full, completed from reference TRBV5-1 and TRBJ2-2, reads KAGVTQTPRYLIKTRGQQVTLSCSPISGHRSVSWYQQTPGQGLQFLFEYFSETQRNKGNFPGRFSGRQFSNSRSEMNVSTLELGDSALYLCASSLVWDTGELFFGEGSRLTVL.

This clonotype was counted ten times or more. This chain joins TRBV20-1 and TRBJ2-5; D perhaps matches TRBD1 (6 bases). V lost 5 bases and J 0 bases, leaving 16 bases between the germline ends. This CDR3 is built from 15 residues. Germline V gene lookup returns CDR1 DFQATT and CDR2 SNEGSKA (reference sequence). The CDR3 DNA sequence: TGCAGTGCTGATCCGATCCGGGACAACCAAGAGACCCAGTACTTC. Residues: CSADPIRDNQETQYF.

This clonotype was counted a few times. CDR3: CASSMRQEGPRGETQYF. CDR3 nucleotides: TGTGCCAGCAGTATGAGGCAGGAGGGACCCAGAGGAGAGACCCAGTACTTC. The chain combines TRBV27 with TRBJ2-5; perhaps TRBD2 as D (6 bases). CDR3 length: 17 residues. Trimming pared 5 bases from V and 4 bases from J, leaving 23 bases between. CDR1 is MNHEY, CDR2 SMNVEV, per germline (reference sequence).

This clonotype showed up many times. The chain is built from TRBV14 and TRBJ2-1; TRBD1 aligns across 7 bases. Germline CDR1 is SGHDN and CDR2 is FVKESK. The CDR3 loop spans 14 amino acids. The J segment lost 7 bases and the V segment lost 3 bases, leaving 6 bases of the junction unmatched. The CDR3 reads CASSHRPQGNEQFF. As DNA, the CDR3 is TGTGCCAGCAGCCACCGTCCACAGGGGAATGAGCAGTTCTTC. The entire variable domain, with the rest obtained from reference TRBV14 and TRBJ2-1, is as follows: EAGVTQFPSHSVIEKGQTVTLRCDPISGHDNLYWYRRVMGKEIKFLLHFVKESKQDESGMPNNRFLAERTGGTYSTLKVQPAELEDSGVYFCASSHRPQGNEQFFGPGTRLTVL.

This clonotype was seen a handful of times. V gene TRBV2 combines with J gene TRBJ2-5; the match to TRBD2 covers 11 bases. V lost 7 bases to trimming and J lost 4 bases; unmatched junction nucleotides: 11. From germline, CDR1 is SNHLY and CDR2 FYNNEI. CDR3 length: 16 residues. The CDR3 sequence is CASNLLAGGPRETQYF. The CDR3 nucleotides read TGTGCCAGCAATCTTTTAGCGGGGGGGCCGCGAGAGACCCAGTACTTC.

This clonotype was observed many times. This sequence joins TRBV25-1 and TRBJ2-1; perhaps TRBD1 as D (5 bases). From germline, CDR1 is MGHDK and CDR2 SYGVNS. V was clipped by 2 bases and J by 8 bases, with 7 bases between them. The length of the CDR3 is 12 residues. This CDR3 reads CASSEQGYEQFF. The DNA for the CDR3 is TGTGCCAGCAGTGAACAGGGCTATGAGCAGTTCTTC.